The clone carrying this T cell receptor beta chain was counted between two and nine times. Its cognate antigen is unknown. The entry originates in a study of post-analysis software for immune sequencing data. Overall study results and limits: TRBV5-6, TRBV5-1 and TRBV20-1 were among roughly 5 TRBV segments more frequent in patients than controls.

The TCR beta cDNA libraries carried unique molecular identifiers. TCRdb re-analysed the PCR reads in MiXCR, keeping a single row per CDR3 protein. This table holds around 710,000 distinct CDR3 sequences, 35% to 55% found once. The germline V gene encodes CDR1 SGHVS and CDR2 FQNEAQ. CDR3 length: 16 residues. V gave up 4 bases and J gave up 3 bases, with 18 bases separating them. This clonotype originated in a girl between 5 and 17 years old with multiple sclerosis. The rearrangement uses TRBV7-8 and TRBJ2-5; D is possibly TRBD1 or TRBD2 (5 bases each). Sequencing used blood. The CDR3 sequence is CASSSYGATNEETQYF. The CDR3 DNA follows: TGTGCCAGCAGCTCATACGGGGCCACGAATGAAGAGACCCAGTACTTC. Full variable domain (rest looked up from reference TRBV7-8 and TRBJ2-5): GAGVSQSPRYKVAKRGQDVALRCDPISGHVSLFWYQQALGQGPEFLTYFQNEAQLDKSGLPSDRFFAERPEGSVSTLKIQRTQQEDSAVYLCASSSYGATNEETQYFGPGTRLLVL.